This T cell receptor beta chain was obtained from a study of shared clonotypes between healthy human individuals. Sorted-subset replicate PCRs used 200 to 250 ng DNA, approximately 27,000 T cell genomes. Produced via immunoSEQ multiplex PCR; TCRdb's table is partial and in-frame only. In the table there are 2,100,000 or so clones, 95% of which are singletons. A note on this clone: What it binds is not known.

The CDR3 runs to 18 residues. V was pared by 2 bases and J by 3 bases, with 23 bases between. Germline CDR1 reads MNHNS; CDR2 reads SASEGT. Overall study results and limits: Despite large depth, sorted-subset datasets appeared incompletely sequenced. Clonotypes not shared had lower generation probabilities than those common to all four donors.

The receptor's source is a man younger than 30 in good health. The chain combines TRBV6-1 with TRBJ2-7, with no clear D. Sequenced input: naive CD4+ T cells sorted from blood. Subset given: CD45RA+ positively selected. The CDR3 loop reads CASSEPPEPLASVYEQYF. The CDR3 region has the DNA TGTGCCAGCAGTGAACCCCCCGAACCCTTGGCTTCGGTCTACGAGCAGTACTTC.